What follows are 27 T cell receptor beta chains derived from one specimen sequenced in a study of beta chain features in type 1 diabetes. Study-level results: Type 1 diabetes patients had moderately but significantly shorter TCRB CDR3s in all four CD4+ subsets.

TCRB transcripts that were expressed got sequenced, as all of the isolated RNA had been reverse transcribed. Profiling relied on immunoSEQ multiplex PCR, and the TCRdb table lists in-frame clones only, not all of them. Here the sample spans 250,000 to 350,000 clones, roughly an eighth being singletons. These receptors lack a known antigen. Sequences were obtained from naive CD4+ T cells from blood. The source is a man aged 25 to 40 with type 1 diabetes.

About this clone: Other DNA sequences from this sample encode an identical CDR3 as well. This chain connects TRBV7-3 to TRBJ2-2, with TRBD1 as a possible D gene (5 bases). There are 14 residues in the CDR3. Germline values: CDR1 SGHTA, CDR2 FQGTGA. The V end lost 4 bases, the J end lost 1 base, and 7 bases lay between the germline ends. CDR3 coding DNA: TGTGCCAGCAGCTCCCAGGGGAACACCGGGGAGCTGTTTTTT. This gives the protein CASSSQGNTGELFF.

The chain is built from TRBV7-2 and TRBJ2-3; 7 nucleotides agree with TRBD1. The CDR3 spans 15 residues. Germline assignment: CDR1 SGHTA and CDR2 FQGNSA. The V gene end was trimmed by 0 bases and the J gene end by 4 bases; junction bases not matched to a gene: 4. CDR3 bases: TGTGCCAGCAGCTTAGCAGGGGGCGGCTCAGATACGCAGTATTTT. This translates into CASSLAGGGSDTQYF.

The chain recombines TRBV18 with TRBJ1-1; perhaps TRBD1 as D (5 bases). The CDR3 contains 14 residues. CDR1 KGHSH and CDR2 LQKENI come from the germline V gene. V was shortened by 2 bases and J by 3 bases, with 10 bases between the two germline ends. The CDR3 protein is CASSPRWGDTEAFF. Written as DNA, the CDR3 is TGTGCCAGCTCACCAAGGTGGGGGGACACTGAAGCTTTCTTT.

This clone was seen just once. This sequence joins TRBV14 and TRBJ2-5, with TRBD1 identical over 8 bases. Per germline, CDR1 SGHDN and CDR2 FVKESK. V shed 2 bases and J 5 bases; nucleotides not matched to a gene: 13. CDR3 length: 17 amino acids. This CDR3 is CASSQLGPGQAAETQYF. The CDR3 region has the DNA TGTGCCAGCAGCCAACTGGGGCCGGGACAGGCAGCGGAGACCCAGTACTTC.

The chain uses TRBV10-3 and TRBJ2-3, with 7 bases identical to TRBD1. The CDR3 consists of 14 residues. Germline loops: CDR1 ENHRY, CDR2 SYGVKD. The V gene end was trimmed by 6 bases and the J gene end by 1 base; junction bases not matched to a gene: 4. For the CDR3, the DNA is TGTGCCATCAGCTCCGGGACAGGCACAGATACGCAGTATTTT. Its translation is CAISSGTGTDTQYF.

The chain is built from TRBV5-1 and TRBJ2-3; weak D call: TRBD2 (6 bases). The CDR3 runs 16 residues. CDR1 SGHRS and CDR2 YFSETQ come from the germline V gene. V lost 4 bases to trimming and J lost 2 bases, with 17 bases between them. This CDR3 reads CASSPGLAGNTDTQYF. The CDR3 nucleotides are TGCGCCAGCAGCCCCGGACTTGCGGGAAACACAGATACGCAGTATTTT. The entire variable domain, with the rest obtained from reference TRBV5-1 and TRBJ2-3, is as follows: KAGVTQTPRYLIKTRGQQVTLSCSPISGHRSVSWYQQTPGQGLQFLFEYFSETQRNKGNFPGRFSGRQFSNSRSEMNVSTLELGDSALYLCASSPGLAGNTDTQYFGPGTRLTVL.

This chain connects TRBV5-8 to TRBJ2-1; D may be TRBD2 (5 bases). The CDR3 is 12 residues long. The V end was cut by 3 bases, the J end by 9 bases, with 10 bases between. Per the germline V gene, CDR1 is SGHTS and CDR2 is YDEGEE. The CDR3 DNA sequence: TGTGCCAGCAGCTCACTAGTCTCTGAGCAGTTCTTC. Protein product: CASSSLVSEQFF.

Only a few counts were recorded for this clone. V and J are TRBV19 and TRBJ1-1; the D is unclear. V shed 7 bases and J shed 4 bases, with 10 bases lying between them. In germline, CDR1 is LNHDA, CDR2 SQIVND (reference sequence). CDR3 length: 12 residues. CDR3 coding DNA: TGTGCCAGTACACATCAACGCACTGAAGCTTTCTTT. Amino acids: CASTHQRTEAFF.

The genes are TRBV11-3 and TRBJ2-1, with no clear D. The ends were cut back, 5 bases at V and 0 bases at J, with 11 bases in the middle. CDR3 length: 15 residues. Germline V CDR1 and CDR2: SGHNT, YENEEA. The CDR3 here is CASSLQPGSYNEQFF. DNA for the CDR3: TGTGCCAGCAGCCTTCAGCCGGGCTCCTACAATGAGCAGTTCTTC.

The table lists this clone with a count of one. The chain couples TRBV18 to TRBJ2-1, with a tentative D call TRBD2 (5 bases). Looked up from germline, CDR1 is KGHSH and CDR2 is LQKENI. The CDR3 loop spans 18 amino acids. V dropped 3 bases and J dropped 2 bases, with 20 bases sitting between them. The CDR3 sequence is CASSPGHSGIATYNEQFF. The CDR3, as DNA: TGTGCCAGCTCACCGGGTCACAGCGGAATTGCCACCTACAATGAGCAGTTCTTC.

The V and J genes are TRBV6-6 and TRBJ2-5; a weak D match, TRBD2 (6 bases). The CDR3 consists of 16 residues. Trimming removed 0 bases from V and 5 bases from J, with 16 bases in between. Germline V gene lookup returns CDR1 MNHNY and CDR2 SVGAGI (reference sequence). CDR3 protein: CASSYSGLGGLETQYF. In nucleotides, the CDR3 is TGTGCCAGCAGTTACTCGGGTCTTGGGGGGTTGGAGACCCAGTACTTC.

The chain joins TRBV2 to TRBJ2-5, with no clear D. The CDR3 runs to 13 residues. Germline V lookup: CDR1 SNHLY, CDR2 FYNNEI. Trimming removed 4 bases from V and 5 bases from J, with 11 bases in between. The CDR3 DNA sequence: TGTGCCAGCAGTGGGATACCTAGGGAGACCCAGTACTTC. Amino acids: CASSGIPRETQYF.

This chain links TRBV28 with TRBJ2-1; 10 nucleotides match TRBD2. This CDR3 has 12 residues. Germline-derived CDR1 and CDR2 are MDHEN and SYDVKM. This CDR3 is CLAGEVYNEQFF. CDR3 DNA sequence: TGTCTAGCGGGAGAGGTTTACAATGAGCAGTTCTTC.

This clone was picked up a small number of times. The rearrangement uses TRBV9 and TRBJ1-5; D possibly corresponds to TRBD1 (5 bases). From germline, CDR1 is SGDLS and CDR2 YYNGEE. The CDR3 spans 14 residues. V was trimmed by 3 bases and J by 5 bases, leaving 12 bases between them. The CDR3 here is CASSGDSYYQPQHF. CDR3 DNA sequence: TGTGCCAGCAGCGGCGACAGCTACTATCAGCCCCAGCATTTT.

This clone was found a few times. The chain links TRBV29-1 to TRBJ1-2; a weak D match, TRBD1 (5 bases). CDR1 is SQVTM, CDR2 ANQGSEA, per germline. Trimming cost V 4 bases and J 5 bases, with 17 bases left between them. CDR3 length equals 14 residues. The CDR3 sequence is CSVGAGSGEYGYTF. Here the CDR3 DNA reads TGCAGCGTTGGGGCAGGGTCTGGTGAATATGGCTACACCTTC.

This clone was seen more than once but under ten times. The V call is TRBV5-4, the J call TRBJ2-1, with D possibly TRBD2 on 6 matching bases. The CDR3 spans 17 residues. CDR1 SGHNT and CDR2 YYREEE come from the germline V gene (reference sequence). The V and J ends lost 5 bases and 2 bases respectively, with 20 bases between them. This chain's CDR3 is CASRPGGAAPAYNEQFF. The CDR3 DNA follows: TGTGCCAGCAGGCCCGGCGGGGCGGCCCCCGCCTACAATGAGCAGTTCTTC.

This clone turned up a few times. The chain uses TRBV30 and TRBJ1-1; D perhaps matches TRBD1 (5 bases). Germline CDR1 GTSNPN, CDR2 SVGIG (reference sequence). The CDR3 is made up of 14 amino acids. Trimming left V 0 bases short and J 0 bases short, with 8 bases between. The DNA of the CDR3 is TGTGCCTGGAGTGTGGGGCGGTTGAACACTGAAGCTTTCTTT. It specifies CAWSVGRLNTEAFF.

This clone was counted a few times. The genes are TRBV27 and TRBJ2-5, with D unclear. Germline V gene sequence: CDR1 MNHEY, CDR2 SMNVEV (reference sequence). Trimming removed 5 bases at V and 1 base at J, with 11 bases between. This CDR3 comprises 14 residues. The CDR3, as DNA: TGTGCCAGCAGTACCGTAGACTCCCAAGAGACCCAGTACTTC. This gives the protein CASSTVDSQETQYF.

J is TRBJ1-1 and V is TRBV27; D is undetermined. Per germline, CDR1 MNHEY and CDR2 SMNVEV (reference sequence). Deletions cut 3 bases from V and 1 base from J, with 6 bases between. CDR3 size: 13 residues. This chain's CDR3 is CASSFQENTEAFF. For the CDR3, the DNA is TGTGCCAGCAGTTTCCAGGAGAACACTGAAGCTTTCTTT.

V gene TRBV4-2 combines with J gene TRBJ1-3; a weak D match, TRBD1 (6 bases). In germline, CDR1 is LGHNA, CDR2 YNFKEQ. V was cut by 0 bases and J by 2 bases, with 14 bases left in between. This CDR3 comprises 17 residues. This CDR3 is CASSQETGRGPGNTIYF. The DNA for the CDR3 is TGTGCCAGCAGCCAAGAAACGGGCAGGGGCCCTGGAAACACCATATATTTT.

This clone was picked up a small number of times. This chain links TRBV5-1 with TRBJ2-7; 8 nucleotides align to TRBD2. J gave up 1 base and V 5 bases, and 8 bases lay outside the gene matches. Per the germline V gene, CDR1 is SGHRS and CDR2 is YFSETQ. This CDR3 has 15 residues. CDR3 sequence (DNA): TGCGCCAGCAGTTTCTTGACGGGAGGGTCCTACGAGCAGTACTTC. This gives the protein CASSFLTGGSYEQYF.

The rearrangement uses TRBV6-6 and TRBJ2-7, with 7 bases lining up with TRBD1. Unmatched junction bases numbered 11, after V lost 8 bases and J lost 1 base. This CDR3 region has 15 residues. Germline CDR1 and CDR2: MNHNY and SVGAGI (reference sequence). The CDR3 DNA reads as TGTGCCAGCCGAGGGGGCCTCCTAGTTTCCTACGAGCAGTACTTC. It translates to CASRGGLLVSYEQYF.

The V call is TRBV28, the J call TRBJ2-5; D ambiguous. Germline V CDR1 and CDR2: MDHEN, SYDVKM. The V end was cut by 5 bases, the J end by 4 bases, with 5 bases between. This CDR3 is 11 amino acids long. The CDR3 here is CASSPLETQYF. The CDR3 DNA follows: TGTGCCAGCAGTCCTCTAGAGACCCAGTACTTC. Combining the CDR3 with reference TRBV28 and TRBJ2-5 gives the whole variable domain DVKVTQSSRYLVKRTGEKVFLECVQDMDHENMFWYRQDPGLGLRLIYFSYDVKMKEKGDIPEGYSVSREKKERFSLILESASTNQTSMYLCASSPLETQYFGPGTRLLVL.

V and J are TRBV9 and TRBJ2-1; D call uncertain. This CDR3 has 13 amino acids. Germline CDR1 reads SGDLS; CDR2 reads YYNGEE. Trimming took off 1 base at V and 5 bases at J, with 7 bases between the two ends. The CDR3, as DNA: TGTGCCAGCAGCGTAAGCGCGCACAATGAGCAGTTCTTC. This encodes CASSVSAHNEQFF.

This clone has more than one count but fewer than ten. The same CDR3 arises from other DNA sequences in this sample as well. The gene calls are TRBV5-4 and TRBJ2-1, with 9 bases aligning to TRBD1. V lost 3 bases and J lost 7; bases outside the gene matches: 2. CDR1 is SGHNT, CDR2 YYREEE, per germline (reference sequence). The CDR3 has 13 amino acids. CDR3 sequence reads: CASSSDRGNEQFF. CDR3 DNA sequence: TGTGCCAGCAGCTCGGACAGGGGAAATGAGCAGTTCTTC.

The chain employs TRBV7-2 and TRBJ2-7, with D possibly TRBD2 on 5 matching bases. CDR3 size: 12 residues. With 5 bases removed from V and 5 bases from J, the gap between germline ends came to 10 bases. In germline, CDR1 is SGHTA, CDR2 FQGNSA. The CDR3 sequence: CASSRAGNEQYF. In nucleotides, the CDR3 is TGTGCCAGCAGCCGTGCGGGTAACGAGCAGTACTTC. The complete variable domain, with remaining parts taken from reference TRBV7-2 and TRBJ2-7, reads GAGVSQSPSNKVTEKGKDVELRCDPISGHTALYWYRQSLGQGLEFLIYFQGNSAPDKSGLPSDRFSAERTGGSVSTLTIQRTQQEDSAVYLCASSRAGNEQYFGPGTRLTVT.

The chain combines TRBV25-1 with TRBJ2-2, with D hard to call. The V end lost 4 bases, the J end lost 4 bases, and 7 bases lay between the germline ends. The CDR3 contains 13 residues. CDR1 is MGHDK, CDR2 SYGVNS, per germline. CDR3 loop: CASSAPGTGELFF. In DNA form, the CDR3 reads TGTGCCAGCAGTGCACCCGGCACCGGGGAGCTGTTTTTT.